This T cell receptor (beta chain) was found in a study of high-grade serous ovarian cancer treatment subgroups (dated by TCRdb to the early 2020s). Notes on the research overall: A mean of approximately 13,000 reads and 7,494 unique TCR beta rearrangements per sample was generated by sequencing. Under a laparoscopic triage algorithm, patients with high-grade serous ovarian cancer were grouped by complete gross resection or by neoadjuvant chemotherapy response, and the study profiled the TCR beta repertoires of these patients. A cohort of around 30 patients was included: around ten with no residual disease after primary surgery (R0), around ten who were excellent NACT responders, and around ten who were poor NACT responders. Each patient contributed one primary tumor and two metastatic tumor samples, giving around 87 samples in total. Overall study outcomes, separate from this receptor: TCR clonal relatedness showed a positive correlation with neoantigen level and a trend toward positive correlation with copy number variation and mutation load from whole-genome sequencing. Spatial information was not captured by bulk tumor TCR sequencing, so insight into HGSC tumor complexity and diversity was limited. Repertoire similarity between tumors of the same patient ranged roughly 0.1 to 0.85, whereas almost no similarity was seen between different patients. TCR repertoire analyses focused on CDR3; CDR1 and CDR2 were not analyzed.

Per the germline V gene, SNHLY is the CDR1 and FYNNEI is the CDR2. V drops 6 bases and J drops 0 bases, leaving 12 bases in between. Including cysteine and phenylalanine, the CDR3 has 14 amino acids. The retained sequence is limited to the CDR3, 42 bases, with the frame set at the first base. The 90 tumor samples underwent high-throughput TCR profiling using ImmunoSEQ. Concerning the study's data processing: The repertoire diversity metrics included richness (unique productive sequences), clonality, evenness and relatedness, and the Bhattacharyya coefficient was used to measure similarity between samples. A sensitivity analysis that removed TCRs with fewer than two reads produced consistent conclusions. TCRdb mirrors the immuneACCESS table, restricted to in-frame sequences. Some clones are absent from its copies; in checked studies, under half trace to an unresolved V gene, and the reason for the others is unknown. That table furnishes V, J and clone size, whereas the DNA furnished D and trimming. The sample table shows over 750 clones, and around 70% are seen once. The top ten constitute about 16% of the sample.

The tumor samples were collected prior to definitive surgery or chemotherapy. Genomic DNA was extracted by the MD Anderson Biospecimen Extraction Resource, and TCR sequencing was done by the MD Anderson Cancer Genomics Laboratory. As to this clone: Its antigen is unknown. Base qualities were left out, and no much larger clone turns up one base away.

This sequence uses TRBV2 and TRBJ2-7; the D gene assignment is ambiguous. This sequence was found in a human donor with high-grade serous ovarian cancer. The specimen sequenced was tumor tissue. CDR3 loop: CASRQSPSSYEQYF. The DNA sequence reads TGTGCCAGCAGACAGTCCCCCAGCTCCTACGAGCAGTACTTC. With all but the CDR3 taken from the reference TRBV2 and TRBJ2-7 genes, the full variable domain is: EPEVTQTPSHQVTQMGQEVILRCVPISNHLYFYWYRQILGQKVEFLVSFYNNEISEKSEIFDDQFSVERPDGSNFTLKIRSTKLEDSAMYFCASRQSPSSYEQYFGPGTRLTVT.